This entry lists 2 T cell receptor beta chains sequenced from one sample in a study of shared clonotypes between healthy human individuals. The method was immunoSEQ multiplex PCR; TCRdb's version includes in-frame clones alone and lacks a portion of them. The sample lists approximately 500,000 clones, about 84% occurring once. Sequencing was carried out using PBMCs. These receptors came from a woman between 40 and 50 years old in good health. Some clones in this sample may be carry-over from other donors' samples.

The CDR3 DNA reads as TGTGCCAGCAGACCCGCCGGAGCGGGAGGGTCCTACGAGCAGTACTTC. Its translation: CASRPAGAGGSYEQYF. V and J are TRBV28 and TRBJ2-7; TRBD2 matches at 10 bases. The CDR3 sequence is 16 residues long. V gave up 6 bases and J gave up 1 base; unmatched junction bases: 9. Germline loops: CDR1 MDHEN, CDR2 SYDVKM.

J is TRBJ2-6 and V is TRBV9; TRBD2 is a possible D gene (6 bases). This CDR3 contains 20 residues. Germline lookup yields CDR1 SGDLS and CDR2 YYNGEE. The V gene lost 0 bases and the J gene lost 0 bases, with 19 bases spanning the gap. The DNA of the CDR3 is TGTGCCAGCAGCGTAGAATCCTGGACTACCGCACCCTCTGGGGCCAACGTCCTGACTTTC. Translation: CASSVESWTTAPSGANVLTF.